This T cell receptor beta chain was recorded in a study of molecular identifiers for immune sequencing clone quantification. Study conclusions and caveats: Whereas clones above 20 RNA copies held under 1% of naive-cell molecules, they held over 97% of effector molecules.

CDR1 is GTSNPN, CDR2 SVGIG, per germline (reference sequence). The CDR3 totals 12 residues. Between the trimmed V and J ends, which lost 3 bases and 5 bases, there was a span of 10 bases. Listed TCR primers, together with previously described methods, were used for the bulk TCR libraries. TCRdb reanalysed the PCR reads using MiXCR and keeps one entry per CDR3 protein. The profile covers more than 250,000 distinct CDR3 sequences, with about 20% appearing a single time and more than 0.8% taken by the ten largest. In its sample, this clonotype was seen a few times. Its specificity is not known. The sample was naive CD8+ T cells from blood, with Jurkat cell RNA spiked in. Subset given: FACS-sorted CD8+CD4-CCR7+CD45RA+ naive T cells. The V gene is TRBV30, the J gene TRBJ1-1; maybe TRBD1 (6 bases). The TCR comes from a human donor in good health. Some libraries in this study had Jurkat cell RNA spiked in. The CDR3 DNA sequence: TGTGCCTGGAGCGCAGGGGTGACTGAAGCTTTCTTT. Protein: CAWSAGVTEAFF.